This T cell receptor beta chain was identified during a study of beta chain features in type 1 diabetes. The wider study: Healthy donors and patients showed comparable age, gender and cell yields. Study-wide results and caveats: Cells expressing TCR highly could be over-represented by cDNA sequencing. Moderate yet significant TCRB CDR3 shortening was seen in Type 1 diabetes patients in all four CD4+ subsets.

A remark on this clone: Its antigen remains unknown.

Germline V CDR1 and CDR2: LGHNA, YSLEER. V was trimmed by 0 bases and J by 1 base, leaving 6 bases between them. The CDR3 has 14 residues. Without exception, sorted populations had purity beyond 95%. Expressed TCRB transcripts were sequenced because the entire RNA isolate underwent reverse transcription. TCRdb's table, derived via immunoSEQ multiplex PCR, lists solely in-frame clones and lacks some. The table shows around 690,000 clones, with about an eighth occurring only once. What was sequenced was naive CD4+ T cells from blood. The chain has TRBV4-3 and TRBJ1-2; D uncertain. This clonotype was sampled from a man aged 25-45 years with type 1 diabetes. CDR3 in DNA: TGCGCCAGCAGCCAAGACTGGGGTAACTATGGCTACACCTTC. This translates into CASSQDWGNYGYTF.